The next 18 T cell receptor beta chains were all read from a single sample in a study of blood T cells in healthy people across ages. Combining a sample-barcoded 5' primer with a J-beta primer mix, a second PCR ran for 7 to 11 cycles. TCRdb re-analysed the 5' RACE reads in MiXCR, keeping a single row per CDR3 protein. The sample lists roughly 500,000 distinct CDR3 sequences, 25% to 30% seen once, with roughly 18% in the top ten. Material for sequencing was blood. Receptor source: a woman aged 70-85 years in good health.

This chain joins TRBV11-2 and TRBJ2-7; 9 bases match TRBD1. Germline CDR1 is SGHAT and CDR2 is FQNNGV. The length of the CDR3 is 15 residues. Unmatched junction bases numbered 6, after V lost 6 bases and J lost 0 bases. The CDR3 bases are TGTGCCAGCAGTAAAACAGGGGGCGCCTCCTACGAGCAGTACTTC. As protein: CASSKTGGASYEQYF.

This clonotype was observed a handful of times. The chain employs TRBV20-1 and TRBJ1-1, with TRBD1 identical over 7 bases. The CDR3 has 17 amino acids. Germline values: CDR1 DFQATT, CDR2 SNEGSKA (reference sequence). Germline trimming cut 3 bases from V and 0 bases from J; bases unmatched to any gene: 13. The CDR3 here is CSARSIQGTGMNTEAFF. The CDR3 region has the DNA TGCAGTGCTAGGTCTATACAGGGGACCGGTATGAACACTGAAGCTTTCTTT.

This clonotype was observed a handful of times. V is TRBV12-3 or TRBV12-4 and J is TRBJ2-7, with 7 bases identical to TRBD1. This CDR3 contains 14 residues. The V segment lost 8 bases and the J segment 2 bases; nucleotides outside the gene matches: 9. This chain's CDR3 is CASCRQGITYEQYF. DNA of the CDR3: TGTGCCAGCTGCAGACAGGGCATCACCTACGAGCAGTACTTC.

This chain uses TRBV6-6 with TRBJ1-5; D is uncertain. Germline V gene data show CDR1 as MNHNY and CDR2 as SVGAGI (reference sequence). The germline V and J ends were trimmed by 2 bases and 4 bases, with 18 bases remaining between them. The CDR3 loop spans 17 amino acids. The CDR3: CASSYPSANVLNQPQHF. CDR3 nucleotide sequence: TGTGCCAGCAGTTACCCCTCCGCGAATGTCTTAAATCAGCCCCAGCATTTT.

The rearrangement joins TRBV10-3 to TRBJ1-5; D is undetermined. V was shortened by 7 bases and J by 6 bases, with 13 bases between the two germline ends. Looked up from germline, CDR1 is ENHRY and CDR2 is SYGVKD. The CDR3 consists of 13 residues. The CDR3 nucleotides read TGTGCCATCACTACCGATACCCTTCAGCCCCAGCATTTT. Protein sequence: CAITTDTLQPQHF.

The CDR3 reads CASSRGQEGTEAFF. The CDR3 coding sequence is TGTGCCAGTTCCCGGGGGCAGGAGGGCACTGAAGCTTTCTTT. The genes are TRBV18 and TRBJ1-1; weak D call: TRBD1 (6 bases). The CDR3 length is 14 residues. Trimming removed 9 bases at V and 4 bases at J, with 18 bases between. The germline gives CDR1 KGHSH, CDR2 LQKENI.

The chain links TRBV5-1 to TRBJ2-3, with D possibly TRBD2 on 5 matching bases. The CDR3 totals 16 residues. Germline CDR1 is SGHRS and CDR2 is YFSETQ. V dropped 0 bases and J dropped 1 base, with 12 bases sitting between them. CDR3 DNA: TGCGCCAGCAGCTTGGGTGGAGGCCCAGGCACAGATACGCAGTATTTT. Translating gives CASSLGGGPGTDTQYF.

The CDR3 loop reads CASRQGPSSYNEQFF. The CDR3 DNA is TGTGCCAGCCGGCAGGGGCCAAGCTCCTACAATGAGCAGTTCTTC. The rearrangement links TRBV7-2 to TRBJ2-1; TRBD1 is a possible D gene (6 bases). CDR1 is SGHTA, CDR2 FQGNSA, per germline. CDR3 length: 15 residues. The ends were cut back, 8 bases at V and 0 bases at J, with 14 bases in the middle.

This chain joins TRBV29-1 and TRBJ2-5; 7 nucleotides align to TRBD1. The J call may be incorrect, as the DNA end agrees better with TRBJ2-7. This CDR3 comprises 14 residues. Germline CDR1 and CDR2: SQVTM and ANQGSEA. The CDR3 DNA reads as TGCAGCGTTGAAGATCGCAGGGGGACCTACGAGCAGTACTTC. This sequence encodes CSVEDRRGTYEQYF.

In its sample, this clonotype was seen a few times. This chain joins TRBV6-6 and TRBJ2-1; 12 bases line up with TRBD2. Germline V gives CDR1 MNHNY, CDR2 SVGAGI (reference sequence). Trimming cost V 0 bases and J 9 bases; bases outside gene matches: 3. CDR3 size: 15 residues. DNA for the CDR3: TGTGCCAGCAGTTACTCCTCTAGCGGGGGGGGTGAGCAGTTCTTC. Its translation is CASSYSSSGGGEQFF.

This clonotype was seen a few times. The chain recombines TRBV10-3 with TRBJ1-5; no clear D gene. The CDR3 contains 16 residues. V gave up 0 bases and J gave up 3 bases, with 12 bases separating them. Germline CDR1 reads ENHRY; CDR2 reads SYGVKD. CDR3 in DNA: TGTGCCATCAGTGAGTCGAATTCGCCTGACAATCAGCCCCAGCATTTT. Its translation is CAISESNSPDNQPQHF.

This rearrangement joins TRBV9 to TRBJ1-5; D possibly corresponds to TRBD1 (6 bases). V was cut by 6 bases and J by 0 bases, with 13 bases left in between. Germline V gene lookup returns CDR1 SGDLS and CDR2 YYNGEE. The CDR3 loop spans 15 amino acids. CDR3: CASTPGEFSNQPQHF. In DNA, the CDR3 is TGTGCCAGCACCCCAGGGGAGTTTAGCAATCAGCCCCAGCATTTT.

About this clonotype itself: A much more abundant neighbour one base away suggests this may be a read error. The chain has TRBV9 and TRBJ2-5, with a tentative D call TRBD2 (5 bases). V dropped 7 bases and J dropped 2 bases, with 21 bases sitting between them. The CDR3 is made up of 16 amino acids. Germline CDR1 SGDLS, CDR2 YYNGEE. CDR3 amino acids: CASGAPVITGQETQYF. In DNA, the CDR3 is TGTGCCAGCGGCGCCCCTGTTATTACGGGGCAAGAGACCCAGTACTTC.

The CDR3 region is CASRRAHRAKNIQYF. The CDR3 DNA sequence: TGTGCCAGCAGGCGTGCCCATAGGGCCAAAAACATTCAGTACTTC. This rearrangement joins TRBV28 to TRBJ2-4; D is ambiguous. V lost 6 bases and J 1 base, leaving 13 bases between the germline ends. The germline V gene has CDR1 MDHEN and CDR2 SYDVKM. The CDR3 has 15 residues.

V is TRBV5-4 and J is TRBJ2-1; the match to TRBD1 covers 7 bases. With V trimmed by 4 bases and J by 2 bases, 9 bases remained unmatched. The CDR3 is 16 amino acids. The germline V gene encodes CDR1 SGHNT and CDR2 YYREEE (reference sequence). The CDR3 loop reads CASSLLQGSTYNEQFF. In nucleotides, the CDR3 is TGTGCCAGCAGCCTTTTACAGGGGTCCACCTACAATGAGCAGTTCTTC.

This clonotype came up a few times. This chain connects TRBV4-3 to TRBJ2-3; D call uncertain. This CDR3 has 14 residues. V was shortened by 1 base and J by 6 bases, with 11 bases between the two germline ends. Germline V CDR1 and CDR2: LGHNA, YSLEER. CDR3 in amino acids: CASSQVPDADTQYF. CDR3 nucleotides: TGCGCCAGCAGCCAAGTTCCGGACGCGGATACGCAGTATTTT.

This clonotype was observed a few times. The V gene is TRBV6-1, the J gene TRBJ1-2; the match to TRBD1 covers 8 bases. The CDR3 is made up of 16 amino acids. J gave up 4 bases and V 8 bases, and 15 bases lay outside the gene matches. The germline V gene has CDR1 MNHNS and CDR2 SASEGT. CDR3 bases: TGTGCCAGCGGTGCTACCCTGAGGACAGGGTCCTATGGCTACACCTTC. Translation gives CASGATLRTGSYGYTF.

The V gene is TRBV9, the J gene TRBJ2-1, with TRBD1 matching over 8 bases. CDR1 and CDR2 (germline): SGDLS, YYNGEE. V lost 4 bases and J lost 8; bases outside the gene matches: 17. The CDR3 length is 17 residues. The CDR3 region has the DNA TGTGCCAGCAGCCTACGGGGGATGCGGACAGGGTCAGATGAGCAGTTCTTC. Translation: CASSLRGMRTGSDEQFF.